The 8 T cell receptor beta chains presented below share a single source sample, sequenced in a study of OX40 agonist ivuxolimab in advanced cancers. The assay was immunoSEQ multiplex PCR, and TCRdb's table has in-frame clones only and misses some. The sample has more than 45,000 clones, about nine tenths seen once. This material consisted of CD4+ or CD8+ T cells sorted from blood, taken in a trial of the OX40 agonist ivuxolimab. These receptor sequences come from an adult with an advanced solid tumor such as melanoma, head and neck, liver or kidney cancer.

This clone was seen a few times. In DNA form, the CDR3 reads TGCGCCAGCAGCTGGACAGGGGCGAATCAGGGTGAAGCTTTCTTT. Translation gives CASSWTGANQGEAFF. The gene calls are TRBV5-1 and TRBJ1-1; 9 bases match TRBD1. The germline gives CDR1 SGHRS, CDR2 YFSETQ. J gave up 7 bases and V 3 bases, and 10 bases lay outside the gene matches. The length of the CDR3 is 15 residues. Combining the CDR3 with reference TRBV5-1 and TRBJ1-1 gives the whole variable domain KAGVTQTPRYLIKTRGQQVTLSCSPISGHRSVSWYQQTPGQGLQFLFEYFSETQRNKGNFPGRFSGRQFSNSRSEMNVSTLELGDSALYLCASSWTGANQGEAFFGQGTRLTVV.

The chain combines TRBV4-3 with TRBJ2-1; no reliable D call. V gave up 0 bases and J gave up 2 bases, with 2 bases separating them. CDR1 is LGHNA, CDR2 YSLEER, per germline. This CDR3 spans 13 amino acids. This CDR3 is CASSQEAYNEQFF. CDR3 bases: TGCGCCAGCAGCCAAGAAGCCTACAATGAGCAGTTCTTC.

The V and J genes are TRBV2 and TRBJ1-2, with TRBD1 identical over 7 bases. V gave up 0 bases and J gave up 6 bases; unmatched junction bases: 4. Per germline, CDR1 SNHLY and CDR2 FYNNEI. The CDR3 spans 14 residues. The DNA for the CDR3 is TGTGCCAGCAGTGAAGCAGGGGGCATTGATGGCTACACCTTC. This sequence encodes CASSEAGGIDGYTF.

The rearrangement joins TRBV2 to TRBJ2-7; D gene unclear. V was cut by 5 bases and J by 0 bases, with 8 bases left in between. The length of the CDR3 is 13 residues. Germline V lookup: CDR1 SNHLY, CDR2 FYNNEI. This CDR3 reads CASSPGNSYEQYF. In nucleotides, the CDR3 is TGTGCCAGCAGTCCAGGTAACTCCTACGAGCAGTACTTC. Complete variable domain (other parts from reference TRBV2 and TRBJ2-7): EPEVTQTPSHQVTQMGQEVILRCVPISNHLYFYWYRQILGQKVEFLVSFYNNEISEKSEIFDDQFSVERPDGSNFTLKIRSTKLEDSAMYFCASSPGNSYEQYFGPGTRLTVT.

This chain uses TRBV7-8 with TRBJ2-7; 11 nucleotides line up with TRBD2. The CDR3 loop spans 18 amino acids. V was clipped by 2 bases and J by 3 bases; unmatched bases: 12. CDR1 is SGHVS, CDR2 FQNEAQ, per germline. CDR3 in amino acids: CASSLFPWGLAEIYEQYF. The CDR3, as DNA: TGTGCCAGCAGCTTATTCCCGTGGGGACTAGCGGAAATCTACGAGCAGTACTTC.

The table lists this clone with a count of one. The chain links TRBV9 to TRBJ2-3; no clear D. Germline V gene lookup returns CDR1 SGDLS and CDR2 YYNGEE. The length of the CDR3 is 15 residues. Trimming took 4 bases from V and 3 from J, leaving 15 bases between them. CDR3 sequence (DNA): TGTGCCAGCAGCCCAGTAGGTCTTCCAACAGATACGCAGTATTTT. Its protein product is CASSPVGLPTDTQYF.

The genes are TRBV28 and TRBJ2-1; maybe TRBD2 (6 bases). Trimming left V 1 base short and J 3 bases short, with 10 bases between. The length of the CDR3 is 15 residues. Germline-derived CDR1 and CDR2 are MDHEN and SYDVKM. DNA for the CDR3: TGTGCCAGCAGTTTATCTGTGGGAGGCTACAATGAGCAGTTCTTC. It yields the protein CASSLSVGGYNEQFF. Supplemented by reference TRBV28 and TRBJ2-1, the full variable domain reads DVKVTQSSRYLVKRTGEKVFLECVQDMDHENMFWYRQDPGLGLRLIYFSYDVKMKEKGDIPEGYSVSREKKERFSLILESASTNQTSMYLCASSLSVGGYNEQFFGPGTRLTVL.

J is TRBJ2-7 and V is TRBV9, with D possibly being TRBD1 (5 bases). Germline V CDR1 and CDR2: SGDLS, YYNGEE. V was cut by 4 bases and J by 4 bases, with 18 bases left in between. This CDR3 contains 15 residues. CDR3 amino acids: CASSPSGAVMYEQYF. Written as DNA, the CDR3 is TGTGCCAGCAGCCCGTCTGGGGCTGTAATGTACGAGCAGTACTTC.